This T cell receptor beta chain was sequenced for a study of T cell responses to AZD1222 COVID-19 vaccine. General study results and limits: Targets within unmutated variant regions were reportedly found for nearly half of spike-specific TCRs.

Some clones are missing from TCRdb's copy, which holds only in-frame ones; the method was immunoSEQ multiplex PCR. The data hold 120,000 to 150,000 clones, with approximately 94% observed a single time. Points on this clone: Its antigen is unknown.

V was clipped by 0 bases and J by 11 bases, with 13 bases between them. Germline V gene sequence: CDR1 LNHNV, CDR2 YYDKDF (reference sequence). The CDR3 runs to 14 residues. The V and J genes are TRBV15 and TRBJ2-2; possibly TRBD1 for D (5 bases). The clonotype originates from an adult in good health. Sequencing used peripheral blood, obtained on day 0 of AZD1222 vaccination. CDR3 loop: CATSRDGARVELFF. Written as DNA, the CDR3 is TGTGCCACCAGCAGAGATGGGGCCAGGGTCGAGCTGTTTTTT.